This TCR beta chain was retrieved from a study of T cells after yellow fever vaccination (dated by TCRdb to between 2017 and 2020). For context, the study as a whole: Staining for CD3, CD45RA, CCR7 and CD95 was used to sort memory subsets (EM, EMRA, CM and Tscm) on a BD FACS Aria III. Blood was collected at multiple timepoints before and after primary and secondary immunization, and bulk PBMC replicates and cell subsets were isolated. The cohort comprised two healthy male donors, one aged 18 to 30 and one aged 30 to 40 years. Sorting of memory subsets took place on days 0, 15 and 45 and at 18 months after primary vaccination, as well as on days 0, 15 and 45 after the 30-year booster. Bulk TCR alpha and beta repertoires were sequenced longitudinally to track T-cell clones before and after primary and booster YFV17D yellow fever vaccination. Libraries from fractions with low cell numbers were prepared with the SMART-Seq v4 Ultra Low Input RNA kit.

Per the publication, the treatment or condition label means: live attenuated yellow fever vaccine strain. PBMCs were isolated from peripheral blood using a standard Ficoll-Paque protocol. RNA from sorted memory subsets was extracted with the RNeasy Micro Kit. TCR cDNA was made using 5'RACE template switching, a step that added a universal primer site and unique molecular identifiers. cDNA synthesis was primed from both the TCR alpha and TCR beta constant segments. Library amplification involved two PCR steps, and the second step added sample barcodes and sequencing adapters. Libraries were sequenced on Illumina HiSeq 2500 (2x100 bp) or NovaSeq (2x150 bp). Under the source paper's analysis protocol: Reads were demultiplexed and collapsed into UMI consensus sequences with MIGEC, and V(D)J alignment was performed with MiXCR. Vaccine-responding clonotypes were defined with edgeR using replicate PBMC samples, requiring FDR below 0.01 and a log2 fold change above 5 up to day 15. CD4 or CD8 identity was assigned to each bulk clonotype according to whether the clonotype was present at higher abundance in the sequenced CD4 repertoire or the sequenced CD8 repertoire. To estimate how each clone was distributed across memory phenotypes, clonotype frequencies in memory subsets were weighted by FACS-sorted cell numbers. TCRdb trimmed the raw reads at Q25, called clones with MiXCR and kept productive beta chains. Duplicate CDR3 protein sequences are folded into a single record with the most common DNA and genes. The V and J calls reflect TCRdb's pipeline rather than the authors' work. For this sample there are approximately 34,000 distinct CDR3 sequences; less than 8.5% appear just once. The ten most abundant clones make up about 20% of the sample.

A word on this clonotype: Base qualities are not recorded, but no much larger clone differs from it by a single base.

Study-level results and caveats: Most clones expanded after primary vaccination (96% of CD4 and roughly 90% of CD8) were re-detected after the booster, suggesting that broad memory maintenance occurred. Because only a couple of donors were included in the study, the extent to which the findings can be generalized is limited. Because abundant contaminating clonotypes from the bulk population could be contained in FACS-sorted repertoires, computational filtering was required. The secondary T-cell response was weaker than the primary response but faster, peaking on day 5 instead of day 15. On day 0, almost all vaccine-responding clonotypes were found to be below detection in the sorted memory subsets. A small share of clonotypes occurred in both CD4 and CD8 compartments, likely arising from convergent recombination.

The clonotype comes from a man younger than 30 who received the YFV17D yellow fever vaccine. The starting material was PBMCs, either bulk or a sorted T-cell subset (CD4+, CD8+, memory, or dextramer-sorted; not recorded which), obtained on the day of the first yellow fever vaccination.

CDR3 protein: CASSEGEKLFF. The DNA reads TGTGCCAGCAGTGAAGGGGAAAAACTGTTTTTT. Recombination linked TRBV2 to TRBJ1-4; no D gene is confidently identified. V is reduced by 1 base and J by 8 bases, leaving a spacing of 2 bases between them. There are 11 amino acids in the CDR3, from cysteine to phenylalanine inclusive. The read is trimmed to its CDR3 DNA, 33 bases read in frame from base 1. CDR1 and CDR2, per the germline V gene, are SNHLY and FYNNEI.